The clone carrying this T cell receptor beta chain came up a few times. No more than 2 weeks before study entry, exposed participants had met a case of COVID-19. This entry comes from a study of blood T cell repertoires in COVID-19. Whole-study context: Whether acute or convalescent, the COVID-19 samples came from the United States, Italy and Spain.

Unmatched junction bases numbered 11, after V lost 10 bases and J lost 2 bases. The CDR3 covers 15 residues. Germline values: CDR1 LNHDA, CDR2 SQIVND (reference sequence). In the authors' workflow: The assay estimated nucleated cells by amplifying reference gene primers. Produced via immunoSEQ multiplex PCR; TCRdb's table is partial and in-frame only. V, J and clone size reflect that table, while D and trimming were determined from the DNA. The repertoire consists of about 430,000 clones, with roughly 88% occurring once and the leading ten covering roughly 1.4%. The sequence came from a woman between 18 and 29 years old who had been exposed to COVID-19. Sequenced sample: PBMCs or T cells enriched from blood (not recorded which). This sequence joins TRBV19 and TRBJ2-3; TRBD1 matches 8 bases. CDR3 amino acids: CATSQQGAFTDTQYF. CDR3 DNA sequence: TGTGCCACCAGTCAGCAGGGGGCCTTCACAGATACGCAGTATTTT.